The 21 T cell receptor beta chains below all came from one sample that was sequenced in a study of blood T cells in healthy people across ages. Alongside a J-beta primer mix, a sample-barcoded 5' primer served in a second PCR lasting about 6 to 12 cycles. TCRdb fed the 5' RACE reads into MiXCR, producing one record per CDR3 protein. The table shows some 1.5 million distinct CDR3 sequences, with roughly 27% occurring only once. The sequenced sample was blood. The receptors derive from a woman aged 25 to 45 in good health.

This clonotype was counted at least ten times. The CDR3 here is CASSRDLREQYF. The CDR3 DNA sequence: TGTGCCAGCAGTCGGGACCTCCGGGAGCAGTACTTC. The gene calls are TRBV12-3 or TRBV12-4 and TRBJ2-7, with D perhaps assigned TRBD1 or TRBD2 (5 bases each). V was trimmed by 5 bases and J by 7 bases, leaving 12 bases between them. The CDR3 sequence is 12 residues long.

The chain has TRBV5-6 and TRBJ2-1; tentatively, D is TRBD1 (5 bases). Looked up from germline, CDR1 is SGHDT and CDR2 is YYEEEE. Trimming removed 2 bases at V and 5 bases at J, with 11 bases between. The CDR3 has 14 amino acids. The CDR3 reads CASSLWTTDNEQFF. The CDR3 DNA is TGTGCCAGCAGCTTATGGACAACAGACAATGAGCAGTTCTTC.

The V and J genes are TRBV20-1 and TRBJ1-4, with D perhaps TRBD1 (6 bases). CDR1 and CDR2 (germline): DFQATT, SNEGSKA (reference sequence). Trimming left V 3 bases short and J 3 bases short, with 11 bases between. CDR3 size: 14 residues. The CDR3 sequence: CSARGGRSNEKLFF. DNA for the CDR3: TGCAGTGCTAGGGGGGGCAGATCTAATGAAAAACTGTTTTTT.

This clonotype was found once. The chain's CDR3 is CAITNRVNTEAFF. DNA for the CDR3: TGTGCCATCACGAACAGGGTGAACACTGAAGCTTTCTTT. The chain employs TRBV10-3 and TRBJ1-1, with D possibly matching TRBD1 (6 bases). CDR3 length: 13 residues. Deletions cut 7 bases from V and 0 bases from J, with 9 bases between. Germline values: CDR1 ENHRY, CDR2 SYGVKD.

The sample holds a few counts of this clonotype. The V gene is TRBV12-3 or TRBV12-4, the J gene TRBJ1-6; 7 bases are shared with TRBD1. V gave up 6 bases and J gave up 6 bases; unmatched junction bases: 8. CDR3 length: 15 amino acids. The CDR3 sequence is CASSPYRGRNSPLHF. The CDR3 region has the DNA TGTGCCAGCAGCCCTTACAGGGGACGTAATTCACCCCTCCACTTT.

Of note for this clonotype: The junction shows a germline mismatch at one end, possibly a read error. The rearrangement uses TRBV7-2 and TRBJ2-4, with 9 bases that match TRBD2. With the DNA end fitting TRBJ2-7 better, the J assignment may be wrong. Germline CDR1 is SGHTA and CDR2 is FQGNSA. The CDR3 spans 18 residues. As DNA, the CDR3 is TGTGGCAGCAGCTCCCCGGGAGAGGGTAGCGGGAGACCCTACGAGCAGTACTTC. As protein: CGSSSPGEGSGRPYEQYF.

The chain joins TRBV5-1 to TRBJ1-6; D is undetermined. Trimming shortened V by 5 bases and J by 7 bases, and 16 bases separated the two germline ends. Germline V gene data show CDR1 as SGHRS and CDR2 as YFSETQ. CDR3 size: 15 residues. As DNA, the CDR3 is TGCGCCAGCAGTCCCGGGAGTCCTGGAAATTCACCCCTCCACTTT. It translates to CASSPGSPGNSPLHF.

A remark on this clonotype: At one end the junction does not follow the germline gene, possibly because of a read error. This chain joins TRBV20-1 and TRBJ1-2, with a possible D match to TRBD1 (5 bases). The CDR3 covers 13 residues. The germline V gene has CDR1 DFQATT and CDR2 SNEGSKA (reference sequence). The CDR3 loop reads CGARSTRQYGYTF. CDR3 nucleotide sequence: TGCGGTGCTAGGTCTACCAGACAGTATGGCTACACCTTC.

A word on this clonotype: A much larger clone lies a single base off, so this may be a read error. The chain recombines TRBV20-1 with TRBJ1-4; no firm D call. Germline V gives CDR1 DFQATT, CDR2 SNEGSKA (reference sequence). The CDR3 length is 15 residues. The DNA for the CDR3 is TGCAGTGCTAGGAGTCCCGACTCAACTAATGAAAAACTGTTGTTT. It encodes CSARSPDSTNEKLLF.

The chain links TRBV14 to TRBJ2-7; the match to TRBD2 covers 8 bases. Judging by the DNA end, TRBJ2-5 fits better; the J call may be wrong. The CDR3 is 16 residues long. The germline V gene encodes CDR1 SGHDN and CDR2 FVKESK. The CDR3 DNA is TGTGCCAGCAGCCCCAGCGGGGGAGCCGCACAAGAGACCCAGTACTTC. Translating it yields CASSPSGGAAQETQYF.

About this clonotype: A much larger clone differs by one base, so this may be a read error. The rearrangement joins TRBV20-1 to TRBJ2-5, with 13 bases that match TRBD2. The DNA end is a closer match to TRBJ2-7, so the J assignment may be wrong. CDR1 is DFQATT and CDR2 is SNEGSKA in the germline V gene (reference sequence). This CDR3 is 14 amino acids long. The chain's CDR3 is CSAGGTSGNYEQYF. The CDR3 DNA reads as TGCAGTGCTGGAGGGACTAGCGGGAACTACGAGCAGTACTTC.

In its sample, this clonotype was seen many times. The V and J genes are TRBV29-1 and TRBJ2-7, with TRBD1 matching 7 bases. V trimming: 5 bases; J trimming: 5 bases; junction bases outside the gene matches: 6. The CDR3 is 12 amino acids. Germline-derived CDR1 and CDR2 are SQVTM and ANQGSEA. The CDR3: CSVNRGGDEQYF. The CDR3 region has the DNA TGCAGCGTTAACAGGGGCGGCGACGAGCAGTACTTC.

This clonotype occurred a few times. The chain uses TRBV30 and TRBJ1-2, with D possibly being TRBD1 (5 bases). The CDR3 extends over 13 amino acids. With 0 bases removed from V and 4 bases from J, the gap between germline ends came to 9 bases. Germline V gene lookup returns CDR1 GTSNPN and CDR2 SVGIG (reference sequence). The CDR3 protein is CAWSVAGPYGYTF. The CDR3 nucleotides are TGTGCCTGGAGTGTAGCAGGGCCCTATGGCTACACCTTC. Based on the CDR3 plus reference TRBV30 and TRBJ1-2, the full variable domain is SQTIHQWPATLVQPVGSPLSLECTVEGTSNPNLYWYRQAAGRGLQLLFYSVGIGQISSEVPQNLSASRPQDRQFILSSKKLLLSDSGFYLCAWSVAGPYGYTFGSGTRLTVV.

A word on this clonotype: This may arise from a read error, as a much more abundant clone is one base away. The V call is TRBV3-1, the J call TRBJ2-1; either TRBD1 or TRBD2 may fit D (5 bases each). TRBJ2-7 explains the end of the DNA better; the J call may be wrong. CDR1 is LGHDT, CDR2 YNNKEL, per germline (reference sequence). The CDR3 has 15 amino acids. The CDR3, as DNA: TGTGCCGGCAGCCAAGAGAGAGGGGCTACATACGAGCAGTACTTC. It encodes CAGSQERGATYEQYF.

This clonotype was found many times. This chain links TRBV7-6 with TRBJ2-7; the match to TRBD2 covers 12 bases. Germline V gene lookup returns CDR1 SGHVS and CDR2 FNYEAQ. The length of the CDR3 is 15 residues. The ends lost 1 base at V and 6 bases at J; junction bases unmatched: 4. CDR3: CASSLGASGRAEQYF. CDR3 bases: TGTGCCAGCAGCTTAGGGGCTAGCGGGAGGGCCGAGCAGTACTTC.

This clonotype was counted only a few times. Germline is not matched at one junction end, which may reflect a read error. V usage is TRBV9 and J usage is TRBJ2-3; 9 positions agree with TRBD2. There are 19 residues in the CDR3. Looked up from germline, CDR1 is SGDLS and CDR2 is YYNGEE. The CDR3: CASGVGHGGRALNTDTQYF. CDR3 DNA: TGTGCCAGCGGCGTAGGGCACGGCGGGAGGGCGCTAAACACAGATACGCAGTATTTT.

The chain combines TRBV28 with TRBJ2-1, with 7 bases matching TRBD2. In germline, CDR1 is MDHEN, CDR2 SYDVKM. CDR3 length equals 16 residues. V lost 2 bases to trimming and J lost 4 bases; unmatched junction nucleotides: 8. The CDR3 spells CASSLDDQRGYNEQFF. CDR3 sequence (DNA): TGTGCCAGCAGTTTAGACGATCAGCGGGGATACAATGAGCAGTTCTTC.

This chain joins TRBV10-3 and TRBJ1-1, with a possible D match to TRBD1 (5 bases). The germline CDR1 and CDR2 sequences are ENHRY and SYGVKD. Trimming stripped 3 bases from V and 1 base from J, with 21 bases between. The CDR3 spans 18 residues. CDR3 nucleotide sequence: TGTGCCATCAGTGACAGGGCCGTCCATATAATGGGGAACACTGAAGCTTTCTTT. Translation gives CAISDRAVHIMGNTEAFF.

The rearrangement links TRBV20-1 to TRBJ2-7; D perhaps matches TRBD2 (5 bases). Germline CDR1 is DFQATT and CDR2 is SNEGSKA (reference sequence). The germline V and J ends were trimmed by 5 bases and 3 bases, with 14 bases remaining between them. This CDR3 contains 13 residues. The CDR3 coding sequence is TGCAGTGCTGCCTTTGGCGAGGGCTACGAGCAGTACTTC. Translation: CSAAFGEGYEQYF.

This clonotype appeared many times. The chain combines TRBV6-1 with TRBJ2-7, with D hard to call. V was shortened by 3 bases and J by 1 base, with 7 bases between the two germline ends. Germline V gene data show CDR1 as MNHNS and CDR2 as SASEGT. The CDR3 has 13 residues. As DNA, the CDR3 is TGTGCCAGCAGTGAGGACCGATCCTACGAGCAGTACTTC. This gives the protein CASSEDRSYEQYF.

V is TRBV7-2 and J is TRBJ1-2, with 8 bases aligning to TRBD1. Losses at the gene ends were 4 bases for V and 8 bases for J; bases not matched to a gene: 12. The length of the CDR3 is 15 residues. Germline-derived CDR1 and CDR2 are SGHTA and FQGNSA. The CDR3 protein is CASSSPLGTGHGYTF. In nucleotides, the CDR3 is TGTGCCAGCAGCTCCCCTTTAGGGACAGGCCACGGCTACACCTTC.